These 25 T cell receptor beta chains were all obtained from the same sample, sequenced in a study of OX40 agonist ivuxolimab in advanced cancers. The repertoire was sequenced with immunoSEQ multiplex PCR; TCRdb's copy has only in-frame clones and lacks some. The sample consists of approximately 70,000 clones, about nine tenths of them appearing once. The sample here was CD4+ or CD8+ T cells sorted from blood, taken in a trial of the OX40 agonist ivuxolimab. The receptors were sampled from an adult with an advanced solid tumor such as melanoma, head and neck, liver or kidney cancer.

This chain uses TRBV4-2 with TRBJ2-7; maybe TRBD2 (7 bases). The CDR3 loop spans 16 amino acids. Deletions cut 0 bases from V and 1 base from J, with 13 bases between. Looked up from germline, CDR1 is LGHNA and CDR2 is YNFKEQ. The CDR3 nucleotides read TGTGCCAGCAGCCAAGAATTACAGGGAGGGTCCTACGAGCAGTACTTC. Its translation is CASSQELQGGSYEQYF.

This chain joins TRBV9 and TRBJ2-1; D uncertain. This CDR3 is built from 15 residues. In germline, CDR1 is SGDLS, CDR2 YYNGEE. Trimming shortened V by 0 bases and J by 1 base, and 8 bases separated the two germline ends. The CDR3 loop is CASSVGELSYNEQFF. The DNA of the CDR3 is TGTGCCAGCAGCGTAGGAGAGTTATCCTACAATGAGCAGTTCTTC.

The chain carries TRBV13 and TRBJ2-6; D uncertain. Germline values: CDR1 PRHDT, CDR2 FYEKMQ (reference sequence). There are 16 residues in the CDR3. The V gene lost 7 bases and the J gene lost 2 bases, with 15 bases spanning the gap. Written as DNA, the CDR3 is TGTGCCAGCACCTTTAGAGGCCCCGCTGGGGCCAACGTCCTGACTTTC. It encodes CASTFRGPAGANVLTF.

The table lists this clone with a few counts. The rearrangement joins TRBV4-3 to TRBJ1-3, with D unclear. The V end was cut by 0 bases, the J end by 1 base, with 10 bases between. Germline V gives CDR1 LGHNA, CDR2 YSLEER. The CDR3 is made up of 16 amino acids. CDR3 sequence: CASSQDDTMSGNTIYF. CDR3 bases: TGCGCCAGCAGCCAAGATGATACGATGTCTGGAAACACCATATATTTT.

The chain links TRBV19 to TRBJ2-5, with 15 bases identical to TRBD2. Trimming took 6 bases from V and 2 from J; bases not matched to a gene: 4. The CDR3 covers 16 residues. Germline V gene sequence: CDR1 LNHDA, CDR2 SQIVND (reference sequence). CDR3 nucleotide sequence: TGTGCCAGTAGCGACGGGACTAGCGGGGGGCAAGAGACCCAGTACTTC. Translation: CASSDGTSGGQETQYF.

This chain links TRBV27 with TRBJ2-2; 9 positions match TRBD1. V was pared by 3 bases and J by 5 bases, with 4 bases of the junction left unmatched. The CDR3 is made up of 15 amino acids. CDR1 is MNHEY and CDR2 is SMNVEV in the germline V gene (reference sequence). The CDR3: CASSFGTGRTGELFF. The CDR3 region has the DNA TGTGCCAGCAGTTTTGGGACAGGGAGGACCGGGGAGCTGTTTTTT.

The chain couples TRBV7-9 to TRBJ2-3, with 11 bases lining up with TRBD2. CDR1 SEHNR and CDR2 FQNEAQ come from the germline V gene (reference sequence). Germline trimming cut 3 bases from V and 5 bases from J; bases unmatched to any gene: 10. CDR3 size: 17 residues. The CDR3 sequence is CASSLLTSGGDLDTQYF. CDR3 in DNA: TGTGCCAGCAGCTTGCTCACTAGCGGGGGTGATTTAGATACGCAGTATTTT.

The DNA for the CDR3 is TGCGCCAGCAGCTTGGCGCCCCTAGCGGGAGGAGTCGGCGACGAGCAGTACTTC. Its protein product is CASSLAPLAGGVGDEQYF. The chain uses TRBV5-1 and TRBJ2-7, with TRBD2 matching over 11 bases. V was clipped by 0 bases and J by 5 bases; unmatched bases: 13. The CDR3 consists of 18 residues. CDR1 SGHRS and CDR2 YFSETQ come from the germline V gene.

This clone occurred once. The CDR3 protein is CASSYGTSGYNEQFF. The CDR3 DNA follows: TGTGCCAGCAGTTACGGGACTAGCGGATACAATGAGCAGTTCTTC. The rearrangement joins TRBV27 to TRBJ2-1, with 11 positions matching TRBD2. Unmatched junction bases numbered 3, after V lost 4 bases and J lost 4 bases. This CDR3 is 15 amino acids long. Germline CDR1 and CDR2: MNHEY and SMNVEV (reference sequence).

The V and J genes are TRBV19 and TRBJ2-7, with D perhaps assigned TRBD1 or TRBD2 (5 bases each). V lost 5 bases to trimming and J lost 7 bases, with 21 bases between them. This CDR3 spans 15 amino acids. Per the germline V gene, CDR1 is LNHDA and CDR2 is SQIVND (reference sequence). The CDR3 region is CASSAPGRALWEQYF. The CDR3 DNA is TGTGCCAGTAGTGCTCCGGGACGGGCCCTATGGGAGCAGTACTTC.

This chain uses TRBV7-2 with TRBJ1-3; D gene uncertain. V was cut by 6 bases and J by 4 bases, with 13 bases left in between. Germline-derived CDR1 and CDR2 are SGHTA and FQGNSA. The CDR3 is made up of 14 amino acids. The CDR3 region is CASSYLDTGNTIYF. CDR3 DNA: TGTGCCAGCAGTTACCTAGATACCGGAAACACCATATATTTT.

The gene calls are TRBV4-3 and TRBJ2-7, with 9 bases fitting TRBD1. The germline CDR1 and CDR2 sequences are LGHNA and YSLEER. There are 15 residues in the CDR3. V trimming: 4 bases; J trimming: 3 bases; junction bases outside the gene matches: 7. This CDR3 is CASSPGGQGNYEQYF. The CDR3, as DNA: TGCGCCAGCAGCCCCGGGGGACAGGGAAACTACGAGCAGTACTTC.

J is TRBJ2-3 and V is TRBV9; 7 bases line up with TRBD2. This CDR3 region has 15 residues. Trimming at V came to 0 bases and at J to 10 bases, leaving 11 bases not matched to a gene. Germline CDR1 reads SGDLS; CDR2 reads YYNGEE. CDR3 nucleotides: TGTGCCAGCAGCGTAGGCTCTAGCGATCGGGGGGCGCAGTATTTT. It is translated as CASSVGSSDRGAQYF.

The chain carries TRBV4-3 and TRBJ2-5; D is ambiguous. The J call is doubtful: the DNA matches TRBJ2-7 better. The V gene's germline CDR1 is LGHNA and CDR2 YSLEER. The CDR3 sequence is 13 residues long. CDR3: CASSPGSTYEQYF. The CDR3 region has the DNA TGCGCCAGCAGCCCGGGCTCTACCTACGAGCAGTACTTC.

In DNA, the CDR3 is TGCGCCAGCAGCCAAGTGGGGACTAGCGGGATATACAATGAGCAGTTCTTC. It encodes CASSQVGTSGIYNEQFF. The gene calls are TRBV4-3 and TRBJ2-1, with 13 bases matching TRBD2. The CDR3 extends over 17 amino acids. Trimming at V came to 1 base and at J to 4 bases, leaving 4 bases not matched to a gene. CDR1 is LGHNA and CDR2 is YSLEER in the germline V gene.

This chain connects TRBV25-1 to TRBJ2-5; weak D call: TRBD2 (6 bases). The CDR3 is 12 amino acids. Trimming pared 4 bases from V and 5 bases from J, leaving 8 bases between. Germline CDR1 MGHDK, CDR2 SYGVNS. The CDR3 spells CASSVGLETQYF. The CDR3 coding sequence is TGTGCCAGCAGTGTGGGACTTGAGACCCAGTACTTC.

This chain connects TRBV19 to TRBJ2-1; D is possibly TRBD2 (5 bases). The CDR3 is made up of 14 amino acids. The V end was cut by 7 bases, the J end by 10 bases, with 20 bases between. CDR1 is LNHDA, CDR2 SQIVND, per germline (reference sequence). The CDR3 bases are TGTGCCAGTACACCGGGATCCGGGTCGGGGGAGCAGTTCTTC. Its translation: CASTPGSGSGEQFF.

The chain is built from TRBV5-6 and TRBJ2-1; a possible D gene is TRBD2 (5 bases). The CDR3 sequence is 12 residues long. V was cut by 3 bases and J by 6 bases, with 7 bases left in between. CDR1 and CDR2 from the germline V gene are SGHDT and YYEEEE. CDR3 sequence reads: CASSWTVNEQFF. CDR3 in DNA: TGTGCCAGCAGCTGGACTGTCAATGAGCAGTTCTTC.

The chain couples TRBV14 to TRBJ2-6; D gene unclear. This CDR3 contains 15 residues. Between the trimmed V and J ends, which lost 8 bases and 0 bases, there was a span of 11 bases. From germline, CDR1 is SGHDN and CDR2 FVKESK. The chain's CDR3 is CASSPKGSGANVLTF. CDR3 nucleotide sequence: TGTGCCAGCTCCCCCAAAGGCTCTGGGGCCAACGTCCTGACTTTC.

In this sample, this clone turned up once. The sample contains more than one DNA sequence encoding this CDR3. The rearrangement joins TRBV11-3 to TRBJ1-1; D is perhaps TRBD1 (5 bases). V was pared by 2 bases and J by 0 bases, with 7 bases between. Germline-derived CDR1 and CDR2 are SGHNT and YENEEA. The CDR3 covers 14 residues. CDR3 residues: CASSLRGLNTEAFF. CDR3 in DNA: TGTGCCAGCAGCTTAAGGGGCCTGAACACTGAAGCTTTCTTT.

The J gene is TRBJ1-3, the V gene TRBV4-1; a weak D match, TRBD1 (5 bases). This CDR3 spans 17 amino acids. The V end was cut by 0 bases, the J end by 6 bases, with 18 bases between. The germline gives CDR1 MGHRA, CDR2 YSYEKL. The CDR3 spells CASSQDTGPHPENTIYF. CDR3 nucleotides: TGCGCCAGCAGCCAAGATACAGGACCCCACCCTGAAAACACCATATATTTT.

The chain uses TRBV27 and TRBJ2-1; 8 bases align to TRBD2. The CDR3 length is 17 residues. Germline V gene lookup returns CDR1 MNHEY and CDR2 SMNVEV (reference sequence). After removal of 3 bases from V and 8 bases from J, the junction contained 15 bases not matched to a gene. CDR3 sequence: CASSLVSGGPSHDEQFF. The CDR3 region has the DNA TGTGCCAGCAGTTTGGTCAGCGGGGGTCCATCCCACGATGAGCAGTTCTTC.

The chain joins TRBV5-4 to TRBJ2-2, with D maybe TRBD2 (5 bases). Germline V gene lookup returns CDR1 SGHNT and CDR2 YYREEE (reference sequence). V was cut by 2 bases and J by 3 bases, with 14 bases left in between. The CDR3 extends over 16 amino acids. CDR3 bases: TGTGCCAGCAGCTTAGGGTGGCGGGTGGACACCGGGGAGCTGTTTTTT. It is translated as CASSLGWRVDTGELFF.

This chain links TRBV6-1 with TRBJ2-1, with TRBD2 as a possible D gene (5 bases). Trimming cost V 3 bases and J 1 base, with 13 bases left between them. This CDR3 is 16 amino acids long. In germline, CDR1 is MNHNS, CDR2 SASEGT. Here the CDR3 reads CASSEDFGISYNEQFF. The CDR3 bases are TGTGCCAGCAGTGAGGACTTCGGGATTTCCTACAATGAGCAGTTCTTC.

The J gene is TRBJ2-2, the V gene TRBV4-3, with a tentative D call TRBD2 (6 bases). CDR3 length: 18 residues. The ends were cut back, 1 base at V and 0 bases at J, with 15 bases in the middle. Germline V gene lookup returns CDR1 LGHNA and CDR2 YSLEER. The CDR3 protein is CASSQGFAGRSNTGELFF. The CDR3 nucleotides are TGCGCCAGCAGCCAAGGTTTCGCGGGGCGATCGAACACCGGGGAGCTGTTTTTT.